This entry features one T cell receptor beta chain sequence. Its cognate antigen is unknown. Sequenced by immunoSEQ multiplex PCR; TCRdb stores in-frame clones only, minus some. This table has about 2.1 million clones, roughly 95% appearing once. The sample comes from a study of shared clonotypes between healthy human individuals. The overall study: For every donor, three CD4 naive, three CD4 memory, two CD8 naive and one CD8 memory plates were used. Study results and caveats: What limited the represented genetic and exposure-history diversity was the small number of donors.

The naive CD8 subset, CD45RO-negative cells positively selected for CCR7, excluded terminally differentiated effector memory CD45RA+ cells. The sequence derives from a man between 18 and 35 years old in good health. Some clones in this sample may be carry-over from other donors' samples. Sequencing input: naive CD8+ T cells from PBMCs.

For the CDR3, the DNA is TGTGCCAGCAGTTTTCCGGAAAATACGCAGTATTTT. This codes for CASSFPENTQYF. This chain joins TRBV28 and TRBJ2-3, with D unclear. The CDR3 has 12 amino acids. In germline, CDR1 is MDHEN, CDR2 SYDVKM. The ends were cut back, 3 bases at V and 7 bases at J, with 8 bases in the middle.